The TCR beta chain described here comes from a study of cytomegalovirus exposure and HLA in healthy donors. Study-level background: The 110 or so validation repertoires used the same platform as the roughly 670 first-cohort repertoires, a later analysis reported.

Regarding this clone: Antigen: not known.

Germline values: CDR1 WSHSY, CDR2 SAAADI. V lost 6 bases to trimming and J lost 2 bases, with 8 bases between them. CDR3 length: 12 residues. Study-level points and caveats: In vitro experiments confirmed that three CMV-associated chains were specific for CMV antigens. Rare TCR sequences dominated, though some public TCRs recurred in many donors. The authors enumerated roughly 160 TCR beta chains as linked to cytomegalovirus.

Using immunoSEQ multiplex PCR, the repertoire was profiled, and TCRdb retains in-frame clones only, with some absent. The table records under 400,000 clones, approximately 88% of them present only once. The chain links TRBV10-2 to TRBJ2-7; tentatively, D is TRBD1 (5 bases). The receptor comes from a man in his thirties or forties in good health and CMV-seronegative. The source material was PBMCs. CDR3 residues: CASSPGTYEQYF. The CDR3 DNA is TGCGCCAGCAGCCCAGGGACCTACGAGCAGTACTTC.